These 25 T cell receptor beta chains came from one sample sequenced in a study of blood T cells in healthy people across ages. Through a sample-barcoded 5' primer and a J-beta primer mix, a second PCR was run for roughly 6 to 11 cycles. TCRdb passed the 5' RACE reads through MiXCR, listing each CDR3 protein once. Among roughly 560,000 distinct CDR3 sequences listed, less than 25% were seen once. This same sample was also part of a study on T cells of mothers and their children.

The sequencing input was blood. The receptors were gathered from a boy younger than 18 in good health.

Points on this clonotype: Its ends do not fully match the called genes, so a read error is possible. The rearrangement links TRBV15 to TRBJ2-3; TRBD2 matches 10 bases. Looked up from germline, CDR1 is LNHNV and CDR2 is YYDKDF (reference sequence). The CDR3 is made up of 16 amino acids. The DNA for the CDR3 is TGTGCCACCAGCAGTCTGTCTAGCGGGGGCACGGATACGCAGTATTTT. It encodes CATSSLSSGGTDTQYF.

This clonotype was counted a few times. The CDR3, as DNA: TGTGCCAGCAGTGATACCTCAGGGCCTGGGGGTGGTTACACCTTC. The encoded protein is CASSDTSGPGGGYTF. The chain links TRBV25-1 to TRBJ1-2; D possibly corresponds to TRBD1 (5 bases). The V end was cut by 3 bases, the J end by 11 bases, with 22 bases between. This CDR3 region has 15 residues. Looked up from germline, CDR1 is MGHDK and CDR2 is SYGVNS.

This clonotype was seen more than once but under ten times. The CDR3 sequence is CASRGTGSTDTQYF. For the CDR3, the DNA is TGTGCCAGCAGGGGGACAGGCAGCACAGATACGCAGTATTTT. J is TRBJ2-3 and V is TRBV28; 8 bases line up with TRBD1. V was pared by 6 bases and J by 0 bases, with 2 bases of the junction left unmatched. CDR1 is MDHEN and CDR2 is SYDVKM in the germline V gene. CDR3 length equals 14 residues. The whole variable domain, filled in from reference TRBV28 and TRBJ2-3, reads DVKVTQSSRYLVKRTGEKVFLECVQDMDHENMFWYRQDPGLGLRLIYFSYDVKMKEKGDIPEGYSVSREKKERFSLILESASTNQTSMYLCASRGTGSTDTQYFGPGTRLTVL.

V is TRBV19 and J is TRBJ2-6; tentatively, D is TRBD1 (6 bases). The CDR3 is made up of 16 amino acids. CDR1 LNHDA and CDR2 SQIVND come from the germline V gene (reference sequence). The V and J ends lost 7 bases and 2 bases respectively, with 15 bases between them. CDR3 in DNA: TGTGCCAGTACGCCTCAGGGGAAGGCTGGGGCCAACGTCCTGACTTTC. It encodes CASTPQGKAGANVLTF. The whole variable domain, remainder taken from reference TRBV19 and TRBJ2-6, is DGGITQSPKYLFRKEGQNVTLSCEQNLNHDAMYWYRQDPGQGLRLIYYSQIVNDFQKGDIAEGYSVSREKKESFPLTVTSAQKNPTAFYLCASTPQGKAGANVLTFGAGSRLTVL.

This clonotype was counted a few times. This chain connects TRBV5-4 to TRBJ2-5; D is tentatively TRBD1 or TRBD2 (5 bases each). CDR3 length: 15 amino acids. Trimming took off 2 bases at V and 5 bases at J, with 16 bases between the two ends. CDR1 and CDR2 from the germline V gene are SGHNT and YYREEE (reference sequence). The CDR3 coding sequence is TGTGCCAGCAGCTTCGGACTCAATTCAGGGGAGACCCAGTACTTC. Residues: CASSFGLNSGETQYF. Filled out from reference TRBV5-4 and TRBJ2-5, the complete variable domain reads ETGVTQSPTHLIKTRGQQVTLRCSSQSGHNTVSWYQQALGQGPQFIFQYYREEENGRGNFPPRFSGLQFPNYSSELNVNALELDDSALYLCASSFGLNSGETQYFGPGTRLLVL.

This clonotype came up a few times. CDR3 amino acids: CASSQDWQFNEKLFF. The CDR3, as DNA: TGCGCCAGCAGCCAAGACTGGCAGTTTAATGAAAAACTGTTTTTT. This chain uses TRBV4-3 with TRBJ1-4; D is undetermined. The CDR3 covers 15 residues. V was cut by 0 bases and J by 4 bases, with 9 bases left in between. Germline V CDR1 and CDR2: LGHNA, YSLEER.

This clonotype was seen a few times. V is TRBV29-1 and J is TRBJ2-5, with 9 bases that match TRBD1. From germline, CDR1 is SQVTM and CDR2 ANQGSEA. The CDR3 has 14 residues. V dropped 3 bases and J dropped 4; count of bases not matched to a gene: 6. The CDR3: CSVEDRGHRETQYF. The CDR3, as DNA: TGCAGCGTTGAGGACAGGGGACATCGAGAGACCCAGTACTTC.

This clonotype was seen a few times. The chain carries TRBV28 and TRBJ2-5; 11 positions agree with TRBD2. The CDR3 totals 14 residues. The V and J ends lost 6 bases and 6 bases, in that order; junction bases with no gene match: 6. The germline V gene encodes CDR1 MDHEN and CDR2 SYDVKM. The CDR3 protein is CASRPTSGVQTQYF. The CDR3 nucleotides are TGTGCCAGCAGACCGACTAGCGGGGTTCAGACCCAGTACTTC.

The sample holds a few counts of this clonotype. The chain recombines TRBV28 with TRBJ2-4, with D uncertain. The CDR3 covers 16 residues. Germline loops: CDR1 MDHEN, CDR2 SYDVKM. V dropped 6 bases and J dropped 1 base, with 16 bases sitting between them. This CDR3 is CASSSMPSSAKNIQYF. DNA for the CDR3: TGTGCCAGCAGCTCAATGCCAAGTTCGGCCAAAAACATTCAGTACTTC. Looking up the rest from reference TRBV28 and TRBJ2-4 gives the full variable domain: DVKVTQSSRYLVKRTGEKVFLECVQDMDHENMFWYRQDPGLGLRLIYFSYDVKMKEKGDIPEGYSVSREKKERFSLILESASTNQTSMYLCASSSMPSSAKNIQYFGAGTRLSVL.

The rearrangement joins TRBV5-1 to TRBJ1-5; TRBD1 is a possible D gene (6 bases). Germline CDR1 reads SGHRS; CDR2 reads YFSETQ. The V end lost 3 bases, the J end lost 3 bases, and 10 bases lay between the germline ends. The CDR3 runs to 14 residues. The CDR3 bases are TGCGCCAGCAGCTGGGGGGGCCTCAATCAGCCCCAGCATTTT. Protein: CASSWGGLNQPQHF.

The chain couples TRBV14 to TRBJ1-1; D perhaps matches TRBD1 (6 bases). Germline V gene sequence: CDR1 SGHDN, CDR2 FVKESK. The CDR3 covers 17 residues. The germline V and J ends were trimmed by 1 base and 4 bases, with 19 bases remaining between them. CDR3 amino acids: CASSQVQARGIVTEAFF. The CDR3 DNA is TGTGCCAGCAGCCAAGTTCAAGCCAGGGGAATTGTCACTGAAGCTTTCTTT.

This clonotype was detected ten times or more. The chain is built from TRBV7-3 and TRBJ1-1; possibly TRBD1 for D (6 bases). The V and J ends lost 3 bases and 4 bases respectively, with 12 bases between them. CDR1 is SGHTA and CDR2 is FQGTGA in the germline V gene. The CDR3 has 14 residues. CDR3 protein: CASSFSGAGTEAFF. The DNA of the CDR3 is TGTGCCAGCAGCTTTTCAGGGGCTGGCACTGAAGCTTTCTTT.

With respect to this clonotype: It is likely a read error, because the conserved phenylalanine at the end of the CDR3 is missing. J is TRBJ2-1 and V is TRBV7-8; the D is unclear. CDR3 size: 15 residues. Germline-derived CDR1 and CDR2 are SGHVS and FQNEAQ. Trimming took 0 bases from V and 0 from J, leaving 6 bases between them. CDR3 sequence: CASSLAGSSYNEQFS. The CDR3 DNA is TGTGCCAGCAGCTTAGCGGGTAGCTCCTACAATGAGCAGTTCTCC.

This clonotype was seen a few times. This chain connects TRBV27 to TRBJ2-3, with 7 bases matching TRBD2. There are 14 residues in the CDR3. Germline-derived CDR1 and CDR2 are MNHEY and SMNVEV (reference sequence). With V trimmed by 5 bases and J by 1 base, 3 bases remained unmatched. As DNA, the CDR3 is TGTGCCAGCAGTCCGGGACTACGCACAGATACGCAGTATTTT. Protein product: CASSPGLRTDTQYF.

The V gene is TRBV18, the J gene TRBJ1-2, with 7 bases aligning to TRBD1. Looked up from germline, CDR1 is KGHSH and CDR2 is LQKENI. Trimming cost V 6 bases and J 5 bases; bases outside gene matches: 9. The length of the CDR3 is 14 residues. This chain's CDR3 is CASSSDRSTYGYTF. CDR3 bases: TGTGCCAGCTCGTCGGACAGGAGTACGTATGGCTACACCTTC.

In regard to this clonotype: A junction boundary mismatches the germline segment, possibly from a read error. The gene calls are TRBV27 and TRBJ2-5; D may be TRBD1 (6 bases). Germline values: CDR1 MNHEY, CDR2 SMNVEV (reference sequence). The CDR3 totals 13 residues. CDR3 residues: CAGRSRDTRLKYF. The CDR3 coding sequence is TGTGCCGGCAGATCCCGGGACACAAGACTGAAGTACTTC.

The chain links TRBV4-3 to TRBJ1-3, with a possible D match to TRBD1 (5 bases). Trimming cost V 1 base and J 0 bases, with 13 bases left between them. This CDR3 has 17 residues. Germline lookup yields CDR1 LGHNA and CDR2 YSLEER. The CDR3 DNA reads TGCGCCAGCAGCCAAGGGGGCGGGCCGCTCTCTGGAAACACCATATATTTT. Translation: CASSQGGGPLSGNTIYF.

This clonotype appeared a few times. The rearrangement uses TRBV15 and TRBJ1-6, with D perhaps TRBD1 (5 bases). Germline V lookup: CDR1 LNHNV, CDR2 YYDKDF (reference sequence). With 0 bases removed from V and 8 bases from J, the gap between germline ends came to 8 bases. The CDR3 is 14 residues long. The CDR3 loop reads CATSRDRDHSPLHF. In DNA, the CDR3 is TGTGCCACCAGCAGAGACAGGGATCATTCACCCCTCCACTTT.

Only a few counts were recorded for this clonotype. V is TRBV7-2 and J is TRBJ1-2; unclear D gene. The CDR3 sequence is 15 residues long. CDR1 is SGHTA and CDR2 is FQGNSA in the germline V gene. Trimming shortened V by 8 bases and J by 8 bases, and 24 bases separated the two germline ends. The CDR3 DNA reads TGTGCCAGCCCACTTGAACCAGAACCTATTCGGGGCTACACCTTC. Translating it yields CASPLEPEPIRGYTF. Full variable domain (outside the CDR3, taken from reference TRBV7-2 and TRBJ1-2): GAGVSQSPSNKVTEKGKDVELRCDPISGHTALYWYRQSLGQGLEFLIYFQGNSAPDKSGLPSDRFSAERTGGSVSTLTIQRTQQEDSAVYLCASPLEPEPIRGYTFGSGTRLTVV.

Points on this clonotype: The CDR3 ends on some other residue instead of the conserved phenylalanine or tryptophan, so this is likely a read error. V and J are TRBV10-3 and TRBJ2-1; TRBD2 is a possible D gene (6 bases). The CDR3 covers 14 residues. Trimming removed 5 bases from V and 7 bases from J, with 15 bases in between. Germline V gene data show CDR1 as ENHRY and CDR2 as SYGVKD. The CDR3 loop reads CAISSRDLGNEQFL. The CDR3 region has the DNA TGTGCCATCAGTTCCCGGGACTTGGGTAATGAGCAGTTCCTC.

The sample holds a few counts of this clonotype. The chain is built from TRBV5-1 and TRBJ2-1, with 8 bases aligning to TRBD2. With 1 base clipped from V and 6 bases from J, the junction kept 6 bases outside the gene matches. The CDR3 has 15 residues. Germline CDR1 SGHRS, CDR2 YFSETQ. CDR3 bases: TGCGCCAGCAGCTTGAATAGCGGGGCAGCCAATGAGCAGTTCTTC. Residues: CASSLNSGAANEQFF.

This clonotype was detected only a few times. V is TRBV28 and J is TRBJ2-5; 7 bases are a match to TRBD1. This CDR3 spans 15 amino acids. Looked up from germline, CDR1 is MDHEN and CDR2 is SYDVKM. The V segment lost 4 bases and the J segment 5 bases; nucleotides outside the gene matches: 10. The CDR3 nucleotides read TGTGCCAGCAGTTCCCTCGACAGGGCTCGGGAGACCCAGTACTTC. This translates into CASSSLDRARETQYF.

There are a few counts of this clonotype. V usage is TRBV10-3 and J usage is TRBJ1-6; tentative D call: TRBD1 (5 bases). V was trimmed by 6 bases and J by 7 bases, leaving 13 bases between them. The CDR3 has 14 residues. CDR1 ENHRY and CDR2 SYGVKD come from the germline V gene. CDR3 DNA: TGTGCCATCAGATCCGGGACGGAGAATTCACCCCTCCACTTT. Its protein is CAIRSGTENSPLHF.

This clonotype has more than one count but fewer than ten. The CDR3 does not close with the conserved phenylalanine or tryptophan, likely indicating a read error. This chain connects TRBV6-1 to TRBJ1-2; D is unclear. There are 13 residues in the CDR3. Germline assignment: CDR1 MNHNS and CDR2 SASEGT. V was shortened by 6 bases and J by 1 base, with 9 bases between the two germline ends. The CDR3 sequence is CASREISNYGYTL. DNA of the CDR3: TGTGCCAGCAGAGAGATTAGTAACTATGGCTACACCCTC.

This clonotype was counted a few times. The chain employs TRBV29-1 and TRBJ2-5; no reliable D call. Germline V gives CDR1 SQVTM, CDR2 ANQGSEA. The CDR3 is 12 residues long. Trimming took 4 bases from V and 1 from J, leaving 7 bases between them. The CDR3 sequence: CSVVPGQETQYF. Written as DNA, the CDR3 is TGCAGCGTTGTGCCCGGCCAAGAGACCCAGTACTTC. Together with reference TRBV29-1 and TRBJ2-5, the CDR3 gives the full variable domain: SAVISQKPSRDICQRGTSLTIQCQVDSQVTMMFWYRQQPGQSLTLIATANQGSEATYESGFVIDKFPISRPNLTFSTLTVSNMSPEDSSIYLCSVVPGQETQYFGPGTRLLVL.